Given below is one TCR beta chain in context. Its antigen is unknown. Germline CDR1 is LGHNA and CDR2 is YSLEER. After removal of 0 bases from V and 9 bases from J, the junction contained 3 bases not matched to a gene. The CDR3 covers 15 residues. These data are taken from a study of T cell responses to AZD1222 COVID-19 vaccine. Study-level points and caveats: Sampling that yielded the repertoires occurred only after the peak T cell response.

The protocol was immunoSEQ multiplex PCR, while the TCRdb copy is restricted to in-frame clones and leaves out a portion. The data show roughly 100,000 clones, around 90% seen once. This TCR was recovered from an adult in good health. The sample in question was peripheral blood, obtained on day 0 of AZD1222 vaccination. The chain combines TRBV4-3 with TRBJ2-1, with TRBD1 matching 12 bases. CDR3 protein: CASSQEGQGAGEQFF. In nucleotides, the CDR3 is TGCGCCAGCAGCCAAGAGGGACAGGGGGCCGGTGAGCAGTTCTTC.